This entry describes one T cell receptor (beta chain). CDR1 SGHTA and CDR2 FQGTGA come from the germline V gene. Trimming cost V 5 bases and J 3 bases, with 14 bases left between them. The length of the CDR3 is 15 residues. In the source study's methods: The authors estimated nucleated cell counts from reference gene primer amplification. Some clones are missing from TCRdb's copy, which holds only in-frame ones; the method was immunoSEQ multiplex PCR. V and J calls and clone size follow that table, whereas D and trimming were derived from the DNA. The data hold 200,000 to 250,000 clones, with around 80% observed a single time. The source of the sample is a study of blood T cell repertoires in COVID-19. Overall study context: The analysed material was cDNA or gDNA that came from T cells, B-cell-depleted T cells, or PBMCs.

This TCR was sampled from a man aged 50 or older with active or convalescent COVID-19. The rearrangement links TRBV7-3 to TRBJ2-1, with a possible D match to TRBD2 (5 bases). Material: peripheral blood. CDR3 amino acids: CASSKSGPIYNEQFF. The DNA of the CDR3 is TGTGCCAGCAGCAAAAGCGGCCCTATCTACAATGAGCAGTTCTTC.